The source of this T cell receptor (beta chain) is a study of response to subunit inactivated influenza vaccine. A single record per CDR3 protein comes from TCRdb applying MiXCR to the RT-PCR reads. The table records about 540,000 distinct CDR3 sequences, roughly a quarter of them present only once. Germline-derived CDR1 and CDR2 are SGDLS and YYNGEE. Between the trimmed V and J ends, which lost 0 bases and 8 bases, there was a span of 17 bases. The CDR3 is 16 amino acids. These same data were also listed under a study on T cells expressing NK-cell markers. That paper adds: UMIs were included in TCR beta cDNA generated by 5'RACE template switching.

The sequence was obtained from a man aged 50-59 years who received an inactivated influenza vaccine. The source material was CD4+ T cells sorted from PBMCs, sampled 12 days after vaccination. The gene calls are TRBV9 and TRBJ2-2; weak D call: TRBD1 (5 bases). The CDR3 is CASSVGGAQQYGELFF. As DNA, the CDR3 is TGTGCCAGCAGCGTAGGTGGGGCTCAACAATATGGGGAGCTGTTTTTT.